The 17 T cell receptor beta chains given below trace back to one sample, sequenced in a study of monozygotic twins with cystic fibrosis. Repertoires were generated with immunoSEQ multiplex PCR, while TCRdb's copy carries only in-frame clones and drops some. The table has some 26,000 clones, roughly 90% seen once. The sequenced material came from blood. Receptors originate from a girl aged 2 to 9 with cystic fibrosis.

CDR3 sequence: CASSLWGGQLTSPLHF. CDR3 nucleotides: TGTGCCAGCAGTTTGTGGGGGGGACAGTTGACTTCACCCCTCCACTTT. The chain is built from TRBV28 and TRBJ1-6; 7 bases align to TRBD1. The CDR3 is 16 residues long. The junction had 11 bases not matched to a gene; V was cut back by 3 bases and J by 9 bases. Germline V gene lookup returns CDR1 MDHEN and CDR2 SYDVKM.

CDR3 nucleotides: TGTGCCAGCAGCTTCCCGGGGAGCACTGAAGCTTTCTTT. It codes for CASSFPGSTEAFF. V and J are TRBV7-6 and TRBJ1-1, with D unresolved. The CDR3 is 13 residues long. V was clipped by 3 bases and J by 4 bases, with 9 bases between them. The germline V gene has CDR1 SGHVS and CDR2 FNYEAQ.

The rearrangement joins TRBV5-1 to TRBJ1-2; no definite D call. Germline CDR1 and CDR2: SGHRS and YFSETQ. V lost 0 bases and J 2 bases, leaving 5 bases between the germline ends. The CDR3 runs 13 residues. CDR3 sequence reads: CASSLGQNYGYTF. CDR3 nucleotide sequence: TGCGCCAGCAGCTTGGGTCAGAACTATGGCTACACCTTC.

This chain links TRBV14 with TRBJ1-1, with TRBD1 matching 7 bases. The CDR3 consists of 14 residues. CDR1 is SGHDN, CDR2 FVKESK, per germline. Trimming cost V 2 bases and J 8 bases; bases outside gene matches: 8. The CDR3 loop is CASSQRDRVWEAFF. DNA for the CDR3: TGTGCCAGCAGCCAACGGGACAGAGTTTGGGAAGCTTTCTTT.

The chain couples TRBV7-2 to TRBJ2-5; D is uncertain. Germline values: CDR1 SGHTA, CDR2 FQGNSA. This CDR3 comprises 14 residues. V lost 5 bases and J 3 bases, leaving 13 bases between the germline ends. The CDR3 nucleotides read TGTGCCAGCAGCCTACGCGGACGGAAAGAGACCCAGTACTTC. This codes for CASSLRGRKETQYF.

The chain has TRBV19 and TRBJ1-4; maybe TRBD1 (5 bases). CDR1 and CDR2 (germline): LNHDA, SQIVND (reference sequence). The ends were cut back, 6 bases at V and 8 bases at J, with 16 bases in the middle. The CDR3 has 14 residues. CDR3 region: CASSHLGDGEKLFF. The CDR3 coding sequence is TGTGCCAGTAGCCATCTGGGGGATGGGGAAAAACTGTTTTTT.

The chain is built from TRBV6-5 and TRBJ1-5; D remains unclear. Germline V gene lookup returns CDR1 MNHEY and CDR2 SVGAGI. Trimming cost V 3 bases and J 4 bases, with 7 bases left between them. The CDR3 spans 13 residues. The CDR3 region is CASSYDVNQPQHF. CDR3 nucleotides: TGTGCCAGCAGTTATGATGTGAATCAGCCCCAGCATTTT.

CDR3 nucleotide sequence: TGTGCCTGGAGTGTACAGGGACAGCGGAACACTGAAGCTTTCTTT. This encodes CAWSVQGQRNTEAFF. The gene calls are TRBV30 and TRBJ1-1; 7 bases are a match to TRBD1. The CDR3 sequence is 15 residues long. CDR1 and CDR2 (germline): GTSNPN, SVGIG (reference sequence). Unmatched junction bases numbered 5, after V lost 0 bases and J lost 1 base.

The genes are TRBV19 and TRBJ2-7; 8 bases are a match to TRBD1. The V and J ends lost 6 bases and 3 bases, in that order; junction bases with no gene match: 4. Germline V gene lookup returns CDR1 LNHDA and CDR2 SQIVND (reference sequence). The CDR3 has 13 amino acids. The CDR3 loop reads CASSLGQGYEQYF. The CDR3 DNA reads TGTGCCAGTAGCCTCGGACAGGGCTACGAGCAGTACTTC.

This chain uses TRBV11-2 with TRBJ2-7, with D maybe TRBD1 (5 bases). The CDR3 contains 13 residues. Deletions cut 4 bases from V and 6 bases from J, with 13 bases between. Germline CDR1 SGHAT, CDR2 FQNNGV. The CDR3 sequence: CASSSLGLREQYF. The CDR3 coding sequence is TGTGCCAGCAGCTCATTGGGGCTTCGCGAGCAGTACTTC.

The chain links TRBV6-6 to TRBJ1-1; no definite D call. The CDR3 is 14 amino acids. V lost 5 bases and J lost 1, with 11 bases in between. The V gene's germline CDR1 is MNHNY and CDR2 SVGAGI (reference sequence). The chain's CDR3 is CASSPNQRNTEAFF. In DNA form, the CDR3 reads TGTGCCAGCAGTCCAAACCAGAGGAACACTGAAGCTTTCTTT.

V is TRBV6-1 and J is TRBJ1-1; TRBD1 might be the D (6 bases). The CDR3 consists of 13 residues. The V end lost 4 bases, the J end lost 4 bases, and 10 bases lay between the germline ends. The germline CDR1 and CDR2 sequences are MNHNS and SASEGT. CDR3 nucleotide sequence: TGTGCCAGCAGTGTAAACAGGGTCACTGAAGCTTTCTTT. Encoded protein: CASSVNRVTEAFF.

CDR3 amino acids: CASSSGTGPYNEQFF. The CDR3 nucleotides are TGTGCCAGCTCGTCCGGGACAGGACCCTACAATGAGCAGTTCTTC. The V gene is TRBV27, the J gene TRBJ2-1; 8 nucleotides match TRBD1. J lost 2 bases, V lost 8 bases, and 8 bases had no gene match. Looked up from germline, CDR1 is MNHEY and CDR2 is SMNVEV (reference sequence). This CDR3 spans 15 amino acids.

The chain uses TRBV6-5 and TRBJ1-1; 9 bases map to TRBD1. The CDR3 extends over 14 amino acids. From germline, CDR1 is MNHEY and CDR2 SVGAGI. The junction had 6 bases not matched to a gene; V was cut back by 0 bases and J by 10 bases. The DNA of the CDR3 is TGTGCCAGCAGTTACTCTGCCACGGGACAGGGAGCTTTCTTT. This codes for CASSYSATGQGAFF.

The gene calls are TRBV2 and TRBJ2-3; 9 bases are a match to TRBD1. J lost 5 bases, V lost 6 bases, and 6 bases had no gene match. This CDR3 has 14 amino acids. The V gene's germline CDR1 is SNHLY and CDR2 FYNNEI. The CDR3 region is CASSLQGAEDTQYF. For the CDR3, the DNA is TGTGCCAGCAGCCTACAGGGGGCTGAAGATACGCAGTATTTT.

The V and J genes are TRBV9 and TRBJ2-5, with D perhaps TRBD2 (6 bases). The ends were cut back, 2 bases at V and 5 bases at J, with 13 bases in the middle. CDR3 length: 14 residues. Germline loops: CDR1 SGDLS, CDR2 YYNGEE. This CDR3 reads CASSVGLDRETQYF. The CDR3 region has the DNA TGTGCCAGCAGCGTGGGACTGGACCGGGAGACCCAGTACTTC.

To note about this clone: A read error may account for a junction end that differs from germline. The genes are TRBV6-1 and TRBJ2-7; no firm D call. The V gene's germline CDR1 is MNHNS and CDR2 SASEGT. The CDR3 is made up of 11 amino acids. The CDR3 DNA follows: TGTGCCAGCGGTGACTCCTACGAGCAGTACTTC. Protein product: CASGDSYEQYF.